This T cell receptor beta chain was sequenced in a study of cytomegalovirus exposure and HLA in healthy donors (dated by TCRdb to the late 2010s). For the wider study: An earlier analysis of some 600 of the donors reported 250 to 350 Gb of sequence data and some 110 million unique TCR beta sequences obtained from some 170 million T cells. Class I and class II HLA loci were covered by the typing at four-digit resolution. About 5 DR-DQ haplotypes were handled as single units for association and clustering, since linkage in the cohort was strong. A later analysis re-analyzed previously published TCR beta repertoires from approximately 700 donors and added high-resolution HLA genotyping to study TCR occurrence patterns. The number of typed donors differed by locus: roughly 629-630 for A, B, C, DRB1 and DQB1; roughly 510 for DQA1; approximately 610 for DPA1; and about 450 for DPB1. Rather than using new phenotypic data, the later analysis identified candidate immune exposures from TCR beta sequences and from how often those sequences occurred across donors. Alongside the repertoire data, information on donor age, sex, ethnicity and CMV serostatus was compiled. Approximately 300 gigabases of sequencing data and tens of millions of unique TCR sequences made up an early release that covered about 640 HLA-typed donors. Of the roughly 400 genotyped donors, around 81% fell in the genetic ancestry cluster associated with self-reported Caucasian donors. On average, 235,054 unique TCR beta nucleotide sequences were sequenced per donor among some 420 genotyped donors of the cohort, with roughly a sixth of those sequences being non-productive. Every repertoire in the discovery cohort had been generated on one and the same sequencing platform. A separate validation cohort of roughly 130 different subjects was used in addition to the approximately 640-subject first cohort. The T cell repertoires of 550 to 850 subjects were profiled by immunosequencing and related to cytomegalovirus serostatus. To predict cytomegalovirus infection status, the study combined high-throughput TCR immunosequencing, statistical association of individual TCRs with disease status, and machine learning. Genome-wide SNP genotypes for about 55% of the roughly 670 donors were used in a later genetic analysis, which treated that subset as a discovery cohort. The aim of the study was to test whether cataloging public T cell receptors could identify signatures of past pathogen exposure. An earlier analysis of 587 of the donors used high-throughput TCR beta sequencing to judge whether each TCR beta V gene segment behaved as functional or pseudogenic.

This clone appeared a single time. Its antigen is not yet known. There are no base qualities to consult, and no much larger clone falls within one base. Other DNA sequences in the sample encode the same CDR3. The paper as a whole reports these results and caveats: While some public TCRs were present in many individuals, most TCR sequences turned up only very rarely across donors. A later analysis found that HLA-associated TCR beta chains were more clonally expanded and had lower generation probabilities than equally common non-associated chains. In an earlier analysis of more than 500 of the donors, most TCR beta V segments appeared in productive rearrangements about 87% or about 30% of the time, broadly matching IMGT annotations. At a false discovery rate of 0.05, a later analysis linked under 20,000 TCR beta sequences to specific HLA alleles. The presence/absence analyses assumed that sequencing depth was roughly uniform across donors, and that assumption may not be true. In the study, about 150 TCR beta chains were listed as associated with cytomegalovirus. Linkage disequilibrium might explain the correlated functional status among segregating V segments, but an unknown experimental factor could not be ruled out. Only TCR beta chains were sequenced in this cohort, and the absence of alpha or paired-chain data limited detectable features. Compared with the approximately 670-donor mean, donors in an Asian-associated ancestry cluster had fewer N-insertions in productive TCRs, according to a later genetic analysis. A further reported finding was that TCR beta sequences accurately predicted the HLA-A and HLA-B alleles for most subjects in the first cohort. Some IMGT-functional V segments, including TRBV6-2 and TRBV6-3, could not be told apart with the 87-base-pair reads, so those segments were excluded. Cytomegalovirus status was reported to be diagnosed by the classifier with high specificity and sensitivity in both the original and validation cohorts. A cluster of highly shared sequence variants was judged likely to be a technical artifact of the sequencing pipeline. For the cohort, immune exposure information was limited to CMV serostatus. The earlier analysis of about 600 of the donors excluded seventeen rarely observed V segments, including chromosome 9 orphons, because counts were too low. Assigning TCR associations to individual alleles was difficult when HLA alleles, especially DR and DQ, strongly co-occurred. In a later analysis, several top co-occurrence clusters were reported to appear linked to parvovirus B19, influenza, CMV and Epstein-Barr virus. In a later analysis, most CMV-associated TCR beta chains were found to appear HLA-restricted, with HLA associations seemingly driven largely by CMV exposure. In a later genetic analysis, a missense DCLRE1C variant was associated with V-gene and J-gene trimming of TCR beta chains, and the association was replicated in an independent cohort. In vitro tests confirmed that a few of the cytomegalovirus-associated TCR beta chains recognize cytomegalovirus antigens. Because some donors lacked HLA typing at each locus, the association tests relied only on the typed subset. A later analysis found that TCR association rates varied across HLA loci, with DRB1 alleles showing the most associated TCRs and HLA-C alleles the fewest. According to the authors, the approach could potentially be generalized to other disease states and immunological phenotypes.

The cohort comprised 710 or so healthy bone marrow donors. At the time of sampling, all cohort members were nominally healthy, though unrecorded immune exposures were likely present. The donor was CMV seronegative and was included in the group of approximately 350 seronegative cohort members. Every donor gave a peripheral blood sample, and the peripheral blood mononuclear cells from that sample were used for TCR beta sequencing. Genomic DNA extraction from the blood cell samples was performed with the Qiagen DNeasy Blood Extraction Kit. The library came from the immunoSEQ multiplex PCR assay. For the multiplex PCR, a mixture combining 60 forward primers for TCR Vbeta segments and 13 reverse primers for TCR Jbeta segments was used. The CDR3 region of rearranged TCR beta genes was amplified from genomic DNA with a multiplex PCR assay. On the Illumina HiSeq System, the amplified TCR beta libraries were sequenced as 87-base-pair reads. Per the source publication's procedure: A later analysis counted tens of millions of unique TCR beta chains across the 690 or so repertoires, and some 11 million of these chains were shared by at least two donors. A nearest-neighbor algorithm error-corrected the raw reads and collapsed the reads into unique sequences, merging closely related sequences to remove PCR and sequencing errors. V, D and J gene segments were assigned by aligning CDR3 sequences to IMGT reference sequences. Each retained sequence needed at least a six-nucleotide match to both a V gene segment and a J gene segment. A rearrangement was called productive if the CDR3 had no stop codons and remained in frame with V and J, and every other rearrangement was called non-productive. CDR3 was defined according to IMGT convention as the region running from the second conserved V-encoded cysteine to the conserved J-encoded phenylalanine. The earlier analysis of 450 to 750 of the donors excluded any sequence lacking an unambiguous match to a single V gene segment. In an earlier analysis of almost 600 of the donors, a V segment was called functional when productive rearrangements were above 56.7%, and segregating when the standard deviation between donors exceeded 5%. To diagnose cytomegalovirus status from the catalog of TCR beta chain sequences, a statistical classification framework was built. V and J gene assignment, in a later analysis, came from comparing TCR nucleotide sequences with IMGT/GENE-DB human TR gene sequences. In a later analysis, CDR3 sequences and most-parsimonious VDJ recombination scenarios were assigned using the TCRdist pipeline. A later analysis defined each TCR beta chain by its CDR3 amino acid sequence plus V-gene family, and excluded reads lacking a unique V-gene family. A later analysis removed 592 highly shared, low-generation-probability nucleotide sequences to deal with suspected cross-contamination and a sequencing artifact. A later analysis calculated a clonal expansion index for each public chain from normalized within-repertoire ranks of inferred template counts. In a later analysis, generation probabilities were computed using a VDJ recombination model fitted to out-of-frame rearrangements, and the results were checked against IGoR. In a later analysis, TCR-TCR, TCR-HLA and TCR-CMV co-occurrence was scored with hypergeometric tests, and a repertoire-size bias correction was applied to TCR pairs. To estimate false discovery rates, a later analysis permuted the HLA or CMV assignments 20 times. In a later analysis, co-occurring TCRs were grouped using DBSCAN, with TCRdist sequence similarity added in when clustering inside HLA-allele-positive subsets. Co-occurrence clustering excluded repertoires with fewer than 30,000 or more than 120,000 public chains, plus five with anomalous nucleotide sharing. The immuneACCESS repertoire file appears here via TCRdb, limited to in-frame rearrangements. These files lack a portion of the clones; in checked studies, under half of the deficit traces to unresolved V genes, and the cause of the others is not known. D and trimming come from the DNA, and the V and J calls and clone size come from that table. The sample profile shows 130,000 or so clones; nearly 90% of them were found once. Jointly, the top ten make up 0.45% to 0.55% of the sample.

The germline V gene encodes CDR1 MNHNY and CDR2 SVGAGI (reference sequence). Deletion took 2 bases off V and 4 bases off J, with a span of 9 bases between the germline ends. The CDR3, cysteine through phenylalanine, is 14 amino acids long. Only the CDR3 part of the read is kept: 42 bases, read in frame from the first base. This chain joins TRBV6-6 to TRBJ1-5; the D gene remains uncertain. Sequenced: PBMCs. The receptor comes from a woman between 40 and 55 years old in good health and CMV-seronegative. The CDR3 region: CASSYVALNQPQHF. The nucleotide sequence reads TGTGCCAGCAGTTACGTAGCTTTAAATCAGCCCCAGCATTTT.